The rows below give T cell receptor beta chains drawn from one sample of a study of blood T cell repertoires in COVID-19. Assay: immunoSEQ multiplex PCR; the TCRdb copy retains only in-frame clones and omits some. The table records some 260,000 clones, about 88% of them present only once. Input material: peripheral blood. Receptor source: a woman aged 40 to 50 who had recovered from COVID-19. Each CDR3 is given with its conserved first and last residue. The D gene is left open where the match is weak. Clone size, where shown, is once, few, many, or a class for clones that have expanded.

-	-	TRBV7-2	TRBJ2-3	TGTGCCAGCAGCTTAGTCACAGGCACAGATACGCAGTATTTT	CASSLVTGTDTQYF
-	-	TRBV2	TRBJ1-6	TGTGCCAGCAGCTTATGGGGCTCTTCACCCCTCCACTTT	CASSLWGSSPLHF
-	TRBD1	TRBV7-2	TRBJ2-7	TGTGCCAGCAGCACCTCTCCGGGACAGGGAAACGAGCAGTACTTC	CASSTSPGQGNEQYF
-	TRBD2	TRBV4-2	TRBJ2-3	TGTGCCAGCAGCCCCCCTCCCTCCCAAGTGATGGGGACTAGCGGCCGCACAGATACGCAGTATTTT	CASSPPPSQVMGTSGRTDTQYF
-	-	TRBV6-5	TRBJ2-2	TGTGCCACCTGGAGGGGCACCGGGGAGCTGTTTTTT	CATWRGTGELFF
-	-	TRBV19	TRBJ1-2	TGTGCCACTCACCTCTCCGGGGACACCTATGGCTACACCTTC	CATHLSGDTYGYTF
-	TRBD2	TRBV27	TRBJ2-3	TGTGCCAGCAGTTTCCCCCCACCAGTTCGGGGGGGGCTAGGCACAGATACGCAGTATTTT	CASSFPPPVRGGLGTDTQYF
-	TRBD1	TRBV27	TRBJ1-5	TGTGCCAGCAGCGCGACAGGGGGACTCAATCAGCCCCAGCATTTT	CASSATGGLNQPQHF
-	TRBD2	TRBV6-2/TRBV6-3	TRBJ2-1	TGTGCCAGCAGTTACTCACCCGCTACTAGCGGGAGCGGCTACAATGAGCAGTTCTTC	CASSYSPATSGSGYNEQFF
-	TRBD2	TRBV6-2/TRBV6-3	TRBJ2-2	TGTGCCAGCAGCTCCACTCTAGCGGGAGAAGGGTTCGTCGGGGAGCTGTTTTTT	CASSSTLAGEGFVGELFF
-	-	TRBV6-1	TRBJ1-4	TGTGCCAGCAGTGAATATCTCGTAAATGAAAAACTGTTTTTT	CASSEYLVNEKLFF
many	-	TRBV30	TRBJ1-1	TGTGCCTGGTCGATGCTAATGAACACTGAAGCTTTCTTT	CAWSMLMNTEAFF
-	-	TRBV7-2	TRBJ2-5	TGTGCCAGCAGCTTAGAGCCAGCGCAAGAGACCCAGTACTTC	CASSLEPAQETQYF
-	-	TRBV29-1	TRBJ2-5	TGCAGCGGTGCAGGGTTCGAGACCCAGTACTTC	CSGAGFETQYF
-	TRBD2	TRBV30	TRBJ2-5	TGTGCCTGGGGGACTAGCCGGAAGGGAGAGACCCAGTACTTC	CAWGTSRKGETQYF